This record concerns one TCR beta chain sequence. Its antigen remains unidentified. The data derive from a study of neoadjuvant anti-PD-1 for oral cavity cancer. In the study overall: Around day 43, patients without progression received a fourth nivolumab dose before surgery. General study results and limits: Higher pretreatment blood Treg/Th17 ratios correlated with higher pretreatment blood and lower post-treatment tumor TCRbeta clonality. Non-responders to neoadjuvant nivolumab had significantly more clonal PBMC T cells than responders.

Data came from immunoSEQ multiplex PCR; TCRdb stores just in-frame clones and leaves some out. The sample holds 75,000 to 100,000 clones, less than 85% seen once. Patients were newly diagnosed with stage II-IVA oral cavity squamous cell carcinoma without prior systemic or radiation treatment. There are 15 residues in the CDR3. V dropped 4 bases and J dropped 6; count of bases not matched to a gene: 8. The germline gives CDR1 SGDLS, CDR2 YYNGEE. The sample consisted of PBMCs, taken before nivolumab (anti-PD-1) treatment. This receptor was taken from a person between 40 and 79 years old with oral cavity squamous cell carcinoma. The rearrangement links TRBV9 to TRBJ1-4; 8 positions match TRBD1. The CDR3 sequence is CASSISDRVHEKLFF. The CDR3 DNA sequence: TGTGCCAGCAGCATATCGGACAGGGTACATGAAAAACTGTTTTTT.